A selection of T cell receptor beta chains follows, all from one sample in a study of blood T cells in healthy people across ages. TCRdb independently ran MiXCR on the 5' RACE reads; one entry per CDR3 protein. The repertoire includes some 730,000 distinct CDR3 sequences, 22% of them detected once, and approximately 20% sits in the top ten. Sequenced sample: blood. These receptors were collected from a man between 70 and 80 years old in good health. The CDR3 runs from the conserved cysteine through the conserved F or W. The D gene is left open where the match is weak. Where a row states a size, it is once, few, many or the class of an expanded clone; other rows omit it.

V	J	size	D	length	DNA	CDR3
TRBV7-9	TRBJ2-1	NA	NA	14	TGTGCCAGCAGTATTTCGAGGTCCTACAATGAGCAGCTCTTC	CASSISRSYNEQLF
TRBV7-3	TRBJ2-1	few	TRBD2	17	TGTGCCAGCAGCTTAACGGGCGGAGCGGGAGGCTACAATGAGCAGTTCTTC	CASSLTGGAGGYNEQFF
TRBV2	TRBJ1-2	few	TRBD1	14	TGTGCCAGCAGCAATTCAGGGGGTTTCAATGGCTACACCTTC	CASSNSGGFNGYTF
TRBV28	TRBJ2-3	few	TRBD2	15	TGTGCCAGCAGTGGGGGGGGGACCAGCACAGATACGCAGTATTTT	CASSGGGTSTDTQYF
TRBV6-1	TRBJ1-4	NA	NA	13	TGTGCCAGCAGTGGGGGGGCAATTGAAAAACTGTTTTTT	CASSGGAIEKLFF
TRBV27	TRBJ1-2	few	TRBD1	13	TGTGCCAGCAGACGAAGACAGGGGGTAGGCTACACCTTC	CASRRRQGVGYTF
TRBV7-9	TRBJ1-2	NA	NA	13	TGTGCCAGCAGCCTCAACGTATTCTATGGCTACACCTTC	CASSLNVFYGYTF
TRBV9	TRBJ2-5	few	NA	14	TGTGCCAGCAGCGTAGGAGCGAGCCATGAGACCCAGTACTTC	CASSVGASHETQYF
TRBV7-9	TRBJ2-3	few	NA	15	TGTGCCAGCACCTCCGTAGGGGCTACGAGAGGTACGCAGTATTTT	CASTSVGATRGTQYF
TRBV20-1	TRBJ2-3	NA	NA	15	TGCAGTGCTAGAGTATTTCAGGGGGGAACAGATACGCAGTATTTT	CSARVFQGGTDTQYF
TRBV20-1	TRBJ2-1	NA	TRBD2	15	TGCAGTGCTAGAGTCGGAGCGGGAGGCTACAATGAGCAGTTCTTC	CSARVGAGGYNEQFF
TRBV18	TRBJ2-5	NA	TRBD1	15	TGCGCCAGCTCACCAGCATGGGACAGACAAGAGACCCAGTACTTC	CASSPAWDRQETQYF
TRBV18	TRBJ2-7	few	TRBD1	14	TGTGCCAGCTCACCCTCCCAGGGGGCTCACGAGCAGTACTTC	CASSPSQGAHEQYF
TRBV10-3	TRBJ2-7	NA	TRBD2	16	TGTGCCATCAGTGTGGGGGGCTCGGGACTAGGGATTACCCAGTACTTC	CAISVGGSGLGITQYF
TRBV20-1	TRBJ1-3	NA	NA	15	TGCAGTGTTATCGACGGGGGCCGCTCTGGAGACACCATATATTTT	CSVIDGGRSGDTIYF
TRBV6-2/TRBV6-3	TRBJ2-5	NA	NA	11	TGTGCCATTCTTAGGGGAGAGACCCAGTACTTC	CAILRGETQYF
TRBV29-1	TRBJ1-6	NA	NA	11	TGCAGCGTTGCACAAGAGGCACCCCTCCACTTT	CSVAQEAPLHF
TRBV9	TRBJ2-1	few	NA	11	TGTGCCAGCAGAAGTGGCAATGAGCAGTTCTTC	CASRSGNEQFF
TRBV25-1	TRBJ2-5	NA	NA	15	TGTGCCAGCAGTGAATCTATTGGGGTACGCGAGACCCAGTACTTC	CASSESIGVRETQYF
TRBV20-1	TRBJ1-2	NA	TRBD1	15	TGCAGTGCTACCGGGACAGGGGGGAATAACTATGGCTACACCTTC	CSATGTGGNNYGYTF
TRBV18	TRBJ2-7	NA	TRBD1	16	TGTGCCAGCTCACCGGGCGGGACAGGGGGATCCTACGAGCAGTACTTC	CASSPGGTGGSYEQYF
TRBV6-5	TRBJ1-2	few	NA	13	TGTGCCAGCAGTTATGACAGGCGTTTAGGCTACACCTTC	CASSYDRRLGYTF
TRBV4-1	TRBJ1-2	NA	NA	15	TGCGCCAGCAGTCGGCACAGGGAGTATAACTATGGCTACACCTTC	CASSRHREYNYGYTF
TRBV5-1	TRBJ2-1	NA	NA	16	TGCGCCAGCAGCAATGGTGGACTAAGCTCCTACAATGAGCAGTTCTTC	CASSNGGLSSYNEQFF
TRBV29-1	TRBJ1-1	NA	TRBD1	13	TGCAGCGCCGTGACAGGGGGAAACACTGAAGCTTTCTTT	CSAVTGGNTEAFF
TRBV7-8	TRBJ2-7	few	NA	17	TGTGTCAGCAGCTTAGAATATGGGGGTCGGAGCGGTAACGAGCAGTACTTC	CVSSLEYGGRSGNEQYF
TRBV7-9	TRBJ2-5	NA	TRBD2	16	TGTGCCAGCAGCTCCGGGGGAGGGACTTCCCAAGAGACCCAGTACTTC	CASSSGGGTSQETQYF
TRBV5-1	TRBJ1-1	NA	NA	14	TGCGCCAGCAAGGCTGGACACCCCCCGGCTGAAGCTTTCTTT	CASKAGHPPAEAFF
TRBV12-3/TRBV12-4	TRBJ1-2	many	TRBD1	13	TGTGCCAGCAGTTTGGACAGGGTTTATGGCTACACCTTC	CASSLDRVYGYTF
TRBV15	TRBJ1-1	few	NA	16	TGTGCCACCAGCAGAGATCTGCCACGGGGGGGGACTGAAGCTTTCTTT	CATSRDLPRGGTEAFF
TRBV14	TRBJ1-2	few	NA	14	TGTGCCAGCAGCGAAAAGGCCGCGGACTATGGCTACACCTTC	CASSEKAADYGYTF
TRBV6-5	TRBJ1-3	NA	NA	16	TGTGCCAGCAGTTTGGCAGGGACCAGCTCTGGAAACACCATATATTTT	CASSLAGTSSGNTIYF
TRBV28	TRBJ1-2	few	NA	16	TGTGCCAGCTTCTCTTCCCCTCCAGGGAATTACTATGGCTACACCTTC	CASFSSPPGNYYGYTF
TRBV5-5	TRBJ2-3	NA	NA	16	TGTGCCAGCAGCTTGGCGAGGGGAAGTAACACAGATACGCAGTATTTT	CASSLARGSNTDTQYF
TRBV11-2	TRBJ1-2	few	NA	16	TGTGCCAGCAGCTTAGTGGGCTCCCGGTCCTTAGATGGCTACACCTTC	CASSLVGSRSLDGYTF
TRBV9	TRBJ2-2	NA	TRBD2	17	TGTGCCAGCAGCGTCGGGGCTAGCGGGAGTAGAACCGGGGAGCTGTTTTTT	CASSVGASGSRTGELFF
TRBV3-1	TRBJ2-7	few	TRBD1	18	TGTGCCAGCAGCCAAGATCTGTATGGGACAGCGATATCCTACGAGCAGTACTTC	CASSQDLYGTAISYEQYF
TRBV12-3/TRBV12-4	TRBJ1-1	NA	NA	12	TGTGCCGCGTACCGGGACGGGGATGAAGCTTTCTTT	CAAYRDGDEAFF
TRBV27	TRBJ2-1	few	TRBD2	16	TGTGCCAGCAGCCTAAGTTGGACTAGCGGATACAATGAGCAGTTCTTC	CASSLSWTSGYNEQFF
TRBV20-1	TRBJ1-2	few	NA	13	TGCAGTGCTAGCGATCACGACAACTATGGCTACACCTTC	CSASDHDNYGYTF
TRBV12-3/TRBV12-4	TRBJ1-2	few	NA	14	TGTGCCAGCAGTTTTTCCTCTACGGAATACGGCTACACCTTC	CASSFSSTEYGYTF
TRBV11-2	TRBJ2-1	NA	TRBD2	16	TGTGCCAGCAGCTTGCGTCTAGCGGGGGCAGGTGGTGAGCAGTTCTTC	CASSLRLAGAGGEQFF
TRBV12-3/TRBV12-4	TRBJ1-4	few	NA	15	TGTGCCAGCAGTTTAAGGGGGGCAACTAATGAAAAACTGTTTTTT	CASSLRGATNEKLFF
TRBV20-1	TRBJ1-4	few	TRBD1	15	TGCAGTGCTAGAGACGGGACAGGAGGCGGCGAAAAACTGTTTTTT	CSARDGTGGGEKLFF
TRBV5-6	TRBJ2-7	few	TRBD1	14	TGTGCCAGCAGCTTGTCGGACAGGGGATACGAGCAGTACTTC	CASSLSDRGYEQYF
TRBV12-3/TRBV12-4	TRBJ2-7	NA	NA	14	TGTGCCAGTGCCAGGGGACCCCCCTCCTACGAGCAGTACTTC	CASARGPPSYEQYF
TRBV28	TRBJ1-1	NA	TRBD1	15	TGTGCCAGCAGTTCCGGACAGGGGGCAGGCACTGAAGCTTTCTTT	CASSSGQGAGTEAFF
TRBV29-1	TRBJ1-4	many	NA	14	TGCAGCGTTGAAGATCTGACTCCCAATGAAAAACTGTTTTTT	CSVEDLTPNEKLFF
TRBV7-9	TRBJ2-2	NA	NA	14	TGTGCCAGCAGCCAGGACGGAAACACCGGGGAGCTGTTTTTT	CASSQDGNTGELFF
TRBV20-1	TRBJ2-5	NA	NA	12	TGCAGTGCTAGAGAGGCGGGGCAAGAGCAGTACTTC	CSAREAGQEQYF
TRBV29-1	TRBJ2-3	NA	NA	16	TGCAGCGTTGAAGAGGTCCCAGGGAGGCCCAGGGATACGCAGTATTTT	CSVEEVPGRPRDTQYF
TRBV27	TRBJ2-5	many	NA	14	TGTGCCAGCAGTTCGTGGCACGTTGGGGGGACCCAGTACTTC	CASSSWHVGGTQYF